This TCR beta chain was profiled in a study of shared clonotypes between healthy human individuals. Generated by immunoSEQ multiplex PCR, the TCRdb table keeps only in-frame clones and is missing some. The sample carries 2.3 million or so clones, over 90% recorded once. The germline V gene encodes CDR1 SNHLY and CDR2 FYNNEI. The CDR3 loop spans 14 amino acids. V lost 4 bases to trimming and J lost 4 bases, with 12 bases between them. The V and J genes are TRBV2 and TRBJ2-3; the D gene is possibly TRBD2 (5 bases). The clonotype was recovered from a man between 18 and 35 years old in good health. Some clones in this sample may be carry-over from other donors' samples. The sequenced material came from naive CD4+ T cells from PBMCs. Indicated subset: CD45RA+ positively selected. In nucleotides, the CDR3 is TGTGCCAGCAGTGGATCAACTAGGTCAGATACGCAGTATTTT. The encoded protein is CASSGSTRSDTQYF.